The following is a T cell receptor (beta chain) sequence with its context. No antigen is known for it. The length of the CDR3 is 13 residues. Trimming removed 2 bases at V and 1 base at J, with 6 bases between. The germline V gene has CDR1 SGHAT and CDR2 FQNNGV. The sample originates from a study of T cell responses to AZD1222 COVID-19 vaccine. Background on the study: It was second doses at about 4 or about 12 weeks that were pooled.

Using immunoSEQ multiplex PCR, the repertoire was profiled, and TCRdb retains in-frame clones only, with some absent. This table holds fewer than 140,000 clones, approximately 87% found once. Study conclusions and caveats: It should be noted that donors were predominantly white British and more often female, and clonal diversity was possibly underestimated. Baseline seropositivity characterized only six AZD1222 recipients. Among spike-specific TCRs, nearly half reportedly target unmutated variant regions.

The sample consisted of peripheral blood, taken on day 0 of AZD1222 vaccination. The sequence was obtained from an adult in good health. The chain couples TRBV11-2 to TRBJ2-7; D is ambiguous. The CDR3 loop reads CASSLSTSYEQYF. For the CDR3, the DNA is TGTGCCAGCAGCTTATCGACATCCTACGAGCAGTACTTC.